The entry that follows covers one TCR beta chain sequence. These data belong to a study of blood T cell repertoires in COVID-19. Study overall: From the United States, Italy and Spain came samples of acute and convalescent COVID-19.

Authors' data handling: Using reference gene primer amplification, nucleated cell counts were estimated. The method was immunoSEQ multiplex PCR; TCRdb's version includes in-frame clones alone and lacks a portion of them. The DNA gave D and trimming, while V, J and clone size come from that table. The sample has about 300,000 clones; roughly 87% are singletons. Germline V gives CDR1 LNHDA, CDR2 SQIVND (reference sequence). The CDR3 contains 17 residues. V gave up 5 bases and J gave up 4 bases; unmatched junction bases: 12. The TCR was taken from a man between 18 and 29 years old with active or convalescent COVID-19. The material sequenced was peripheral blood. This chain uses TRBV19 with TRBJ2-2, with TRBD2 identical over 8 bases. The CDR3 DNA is TGTGCCAGTAGTCGTCCGGGACTAGAGACTCCCACCGGGGAGCTGTTTTTT. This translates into CASSRPGLETPTGELFF.